These 10 T cell receptor beta chains came from one sample sequenced in a study of identical twins. TCRdb re-derived calls from the 5' RACE reads in MiXCR, one entry per CDR3 protein. The sample has 450,000 to 650,000 distinct CDR3 sequences, just under 10% seen once; the top ten hold around 3%. This sample also belongs to another study, concerning yellow fever vaccine responses in identical twins.

Sequences were obtained from PBMCs. The receptors here all came from a woman between 18 and 29 years old in good health.

This chain links TRBV5-1 with TRBJ2-7; the match to TRBD2 covers 7 bases. Trimming at V came to 1 base and at J to 4 bases, leaving 8 bases not matched to a gene. CDR3 length equals 15 residues. Looked up from germline, CDR1 is SGHRS and CDR2 is YFSETQ. The CDR3 loop is CASSLFGGSEYEQYF. In DNA, the CDR3 is TGCGCCAGCAGCTTGTTCGGGGGGAGTGAGTACGAGCAGTACTTC.

Ten or more counts support this clonotype. V and J are TRBV7-2 and TRBJ1-5, with no clear D. The V and J ends lost 5 bases and 0 bases respectively, with 5 bases between them. CDR1 is SGHTA and CDR2 is FQGNSA in the germline V gene. The CDR3 runs 13 residues. The CDR3 loop is CASSTYSNQPQHF. CDR3 DNA sequence: TGTGCCAGCAGCACTTATAGCAATCAGCCCCAGCATTTT.

This clonotype appeared a few times. The V and J genes are TRBV7-9 and TRBJ2-3; 9 bases are a match to TRBD2. The germline gives CDR1 SEHNR, CDR2 FQNEAQ (reference sequence). V lost 4 bases to trimming and J lost 1 base; unmatched junction nucleotides: 6. This CDR3 contains 16 residues. DNA of the CDR3: TGTGCCAGCAGCTCCTTAGCGGGAGCGGGCACAGATACGCAGTATTTT. As protein: CASSSLAGAGTDTQYF. The whole variable domain, remainder taken from reference TRBV7-9 and TRBJ2-3, is DTGVSQNPRHKITKRGQNVTFRCDPISEHNRLYWYRQTLGQGPEFLTYFQNEAQLEKSRLLSDRFSAERPKGSFSTLEIQRTEQGDSAMYLCASSSLAGAGTDTQYFGPGTRLTVL.

V is TRBV7-8 and J is TRBJ2-5; D unclear. Trimming took off 3 bases at V and 4 bases at J, with 15 bases between the two ends. The CDR3 covers 15 residues. Germline-derived CDR1 and CDR2 are SGHVS and FQNEAQ. The CDR3 sequence is CASSFELRAIETQYF. In nucleotides, the CDR3 is TGTGCCAGCAGCTTTGAGCTTCGGGCAATAGAGACCCAGTACTTC.

As concerns this clonotype: This clone may be a read error of a much larger clone one base away. The gene calls are TRBV5-1 and TRBJ2-7; tentatively, D is TRBD1 (5 bases). Per germline, CDR1 SGHRS and CDR2 YFSETQ. V lost 4 bases to trimming and J lost 6 bases, with 14 bases between them. The CDR3 covers 13 residues. CDR3 DNA: TGCGCCAGCAGCGAACAGGTGCTCCTCGAGCAGTACTTC. Its translation is CASSEQVLLEQYF.

This clonotype has just a few counts. This chain uses TRBV7-9 with TRBJ2-1, with 14 bases matching TRBD2. Germline CDR1 SEHNR, CDR2 FQNEAQ (reference sequence). The CDR3 consists of 17 residues. V shed 4 bases and J 6 bases; nucleotides not matched to a gene: 8. The CDR3 region has the DNA TGTGCCAGCAGCTCGACGGGGGGGACTAGCGGGAGCAATGAGCAGTTCTTC. This translates into CASSSTGGTSGSNEQFF.

This clonotype was counted between two and nine times. The genes are TRBV20-1 and TRBJ2-1, with D tentatively TRBD1 or TRBD2 (6 bases each). CDR1 is DFQATT, CDR2 SNEGSKA, per germline (reference sequence). V was clipped by 2 bases and J by 6 bases, with 20 bases between them. This CDR3 has 16 residues. CDR3 in DNA: TGCAGTGCTAGACACCCTGGAGGGGGTCTGATCAATGAGCAGTTCTTC. Translated, it gives CSARHPGGGLINEQFF.

This clonotype was seen ten or more times. This chain's CDR3 is CASRGQIYGYTF. The CDR3 coding sequence is TGTGCCAGCAGGGGACAGATCTATGGCTACACCTTC. The V call is TRBV12-3 or TRBV12-4, the J call TRBJ1-2; TRBD1 matches at 7 bases. The CDR3 sequence is 12 residues long. J lost 4 bases, V lost 6 bases, and 2 bases had no gene match.

This clonotype was seen ten or more times. The rearrangement joins TRBV12-3 or TRBV12-4 to TRBJ2-7; the D is unclear. Trimming left V 1 base short and J 9 bases short, with 7 bases between. This CDR3 contains 11 residues. In DNA form, the CDR3 reads TGTGCCAGCAGTTTAGGAGGTGCGCAGTACTTC. Translation: CASSLGGAQYF.

This sequence joins TRBV7-8 and TRBJ2-5, with 7 nucleotides matching TRBD2. The J segment lost 0 bases and the V segment lost 5 bases, leaving 18 bases of the junction unmatched. The length of the CDR3 is 19 residues. The germline CDR1 and CDR2 sequences are SGHVS and FQNEAQ. The CDR3 reads CASSPWGDSGLTYQETQYF. The CDR3 DNA reads as TGTGCCAGCAGCCCCTGGGGTGATAGCGGGCTAACGTACCAAGAGACCCAGTACTTC.